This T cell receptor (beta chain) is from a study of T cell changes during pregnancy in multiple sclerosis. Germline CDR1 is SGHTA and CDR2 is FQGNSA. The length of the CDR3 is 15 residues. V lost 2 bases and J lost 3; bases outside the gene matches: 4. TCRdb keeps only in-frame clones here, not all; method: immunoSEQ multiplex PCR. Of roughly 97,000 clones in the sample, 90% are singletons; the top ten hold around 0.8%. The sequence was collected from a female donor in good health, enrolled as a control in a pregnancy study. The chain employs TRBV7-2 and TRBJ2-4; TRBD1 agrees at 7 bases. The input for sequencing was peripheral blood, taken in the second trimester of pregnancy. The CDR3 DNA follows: TGTGCCAGCAGCTTAAGGAGGACAGGCAAAAACATTCAGTACTTC. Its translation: CASSLRRTGKNIQYF.